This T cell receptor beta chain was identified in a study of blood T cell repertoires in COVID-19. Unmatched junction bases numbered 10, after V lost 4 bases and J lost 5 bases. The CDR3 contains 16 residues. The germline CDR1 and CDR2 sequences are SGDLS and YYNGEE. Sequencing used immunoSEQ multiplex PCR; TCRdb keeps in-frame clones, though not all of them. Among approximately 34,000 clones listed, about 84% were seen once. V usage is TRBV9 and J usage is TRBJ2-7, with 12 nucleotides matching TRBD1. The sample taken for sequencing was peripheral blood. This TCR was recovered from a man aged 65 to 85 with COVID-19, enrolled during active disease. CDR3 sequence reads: CASSSGGQGAFNEQYF. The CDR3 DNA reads TGTGCCAGCAGCTCCGGGGGACAGGGGGCTTTCAACGAGCAGTACTTC.